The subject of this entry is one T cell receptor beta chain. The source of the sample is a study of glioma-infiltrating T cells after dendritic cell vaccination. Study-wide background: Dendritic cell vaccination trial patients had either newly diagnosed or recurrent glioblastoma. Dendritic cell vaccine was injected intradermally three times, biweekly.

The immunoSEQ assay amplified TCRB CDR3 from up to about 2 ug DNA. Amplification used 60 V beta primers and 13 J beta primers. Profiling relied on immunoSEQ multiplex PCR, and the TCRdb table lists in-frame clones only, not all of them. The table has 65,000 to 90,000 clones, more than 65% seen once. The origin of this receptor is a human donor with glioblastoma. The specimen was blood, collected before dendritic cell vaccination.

The CDR3 region has the DNA TGTGCCTGGAATACAGGGTATCATGAGCAGTTCTTC. Protein product: CAWNTGYHEQFF. The V gene is TRBV30, the J gene TRBJ2-1, with a possible D match to TRBD1 (6 bases). This CDR3 comprises 12 residues. V shed 4 bases and J shed 8 bases, with 12 bases lying between them. The germline CDR1 and CDR2 sequences are GTSNPN and SVGIG (reference sequence).